This entry concerns a single T cell receptor (beta chain). Its matching antigen is unknown. CDR1 is MGHRA and CDR2 is YSYEKL in the germline V gene. With 5 bases removed from V and 2 bases from J, the gap between germline ends came to 13 bases. This CDR3 region has 15 residues. For the second PCR, which ran for about 6 to 12 cycles, a sample-barcoded 5' primer and a J-beta primer mix were used. TCRdb re-derived calls from the 5' RACE reads in MiXCR, one entry per CDR3 protein. The sample includes around 1,500,000 distinct CDR3 sequences, about 30% seen only once; the top ten take 6.5% to 8.5%. The sample comes from a study of blood T cells in healthy people across ages. Findings and limits, study-wide: TCR beta diversity per million T cells fell roughly linearly with age. Researchers report that TCR beta diversity correlated strongly with naive T cell percentage.

The sequence was collected from a woman aged 30 to 39 in good health. Material for sequencing was blood. The chain is built from TRBV4-1 and TRBJ2-1; possibly TRBD1 for D (6 bases). CDR3 in amino acids: CASSENTGTYNEQFF. The CDR3 nucleotides are TGCGCCAGCAGCGAGAATACAGGGACCTACAATGAGCAGTTCTTC.